This T cell receptor (beta chain) was retrieved from a study of T-cell memory formation after mild COVID-19. On the study more broadly: Clusters of TCRs were largely donor specific. Study-wide findings and caveats: Shrinking CD4+ clones resided mostly in CM and EM, and CD8+ ones in EMRA. Clones shrinking between day 15 and 85 showed a balanced CD4/CD8 split, and those that grew later tilted toward CD4+. Memory from before infection featured some responding clones, which suggests cross-reactive memory joined.

Germline CDR1 is SQVTM and CDR2 is ANQGSEA. This CDR3 region has 16 residues. The V gene lost 7 bases and the J gene lost 1 base, with 20 bases spanning the gap. Using its own MiXCR run on the 5' RACE reads, TCRdb lists one record per CDR3 protein. The profile shows 550,000 to 600,000 distinct CDR3 sequences, roughly 17% of them singletons. This clonotype was seen more than once but under ten times. The antigen is unknown. Input material: PBMCs or a T cell subset sorted from them (not recorded which). This sequence originates from an adult woman who had mild COVID-19 (a few samples of this study predate the infection). Cell type and time point are not known. V and J are TRBV29-1 and TRBJ1-3; unclear D gene. CDR3 sequence: CSGSSKGALSGNTIYF. The DNA of the CDR3 is TGCAGCGGCTCCTCGAAGGGCGCCCTTTCTGGAAACACCATATATTTT.